This T cell receptor (beta chain) emerged from a study of CD8+ T cells in alopecia areata. The study, taken as a whole, reports: Sequencing of scalp samples also captures resident alphabeta T cells of normal skin.

Note on this clone: Its antigen is currently unknown.

This CDR3 comprises 16 residues. Germline V CDR1 and CDR2: LNHDA, SQIVND (reference sequence). The trim removed 4 bases at V and 5 bases at J, leaving 13 bases unmatched. RNA was isolated and reverse transcribed to cDNA, the sequencing template. Libraries were prepared by immunoSEQ multiplex PCR; TCRdb keeps only in-frame clonotypes and omits some of them. Of 150,000 to 200,000 clones in the sample, about 60% were seen once. J is TRBJ2-5 and V is TRBV19, with 7 bases aligning to TRBD2. The sample consisted of CD4+ T cells sorted from blood. The receptor comes from a human donor in good health. The CDR3 here is CASSTSGGSRLETQYF. The CDR3 bases are TGTGCCAGTAGTACCTCGGGCGGGAGTCGATTGGAGACCCAGTACTTC.